The 3 T cell receptor beta chains given below trace back to one sample, sequenced in a study of control samples from healthy donors and cancer patients. Clones were sequenced by immunoSEQ multiplex PCR, and TCRdb holds only the in-frame ones, with some missing. This sample has 150,000 to 200,000 clones, with 90% found just once. Sequencing was carried out using blood. These receptors were taken from a woman in her forties or fifties in good health.

The chain joins TRBV5-1 to TRBJ1-1, with TRBD1 matching over 8 bases. The V segment lost 1 base and the J segment 0 bases; nucleotides outside the gene matches: 8. This CDR3 is built from 17 residues. Germline values: CDR1 SGHRS, CDR2 YFSETQ. CDR3 nucleotides: TGCGCCAGCAGCTTGAGGAGTCCGGGACAGGTGAACACTGAAGCTTTCTTT. This sequence encodes CASSLRSPGQVNTEAFF. Using reference TRBV5-1 and TRBJ1-1 for the parts outside the CDR3, the full variable domain is KAGVTQTPRYLIKTRGQQVTLSCSPISGHRSVSWYQQTPGQGLQFLFEYFSETQRNKGNFPGRFSGRQFSNSRSEMNVSTLELGDSALYLCASSLRSPGQVNTEAFFGQGTRLTVV.

J is TRBJ2-7 and V is TRBV6-2 or TRBV6-3, with D unclear. This CDR3 contains 17 residues. Germline CDR1 MNHEY, CDR2 SVGEGT. V shed 6 bases and J shed 5 bases, with 26 bases lying between them. As DNA, the CDR3 is TGTGCCAGCAGCTATACTCTTCCTCAAAAAGCTCAGGACGAGCAGTACTTC. As protein: CASSYTLPQKAQDEQYF.

The chain employs TRBV7-6 and TRBJ2-2; D is unclear. The germline V gene has CDR1 SGHVS and CDR2 FNYEAQ. V lost 1 base, J lost 2 bases, and 8 bases lay in between. This CDR3 contains 15 residues. The chain's CDR3 is CASSLGTGNTGELFF. The CDR3 bases are TGTGCCAGCAGCTTAGGAACCGGAAACACCGGGGAGCTGTTTTTT. The entire variable domain, with the rest obtained from reference TRBV7-6 and TRBJ2-2, is as follows: GAGVSQSPRYKVTKRGQDVALRCDPISGHVSLYWYRQALGQGPEFLTYFNYEAQQDKSGLPNDRFSAERPEGSISTLTIQRTEQRDSAMYRCASSLGTGNTGELFFGEGSRLTVL.